A selection of T cell receptor beta chains follows, all from one sample in a study of cytomegalovirus exposure and HLA in healthy donors. The protocol was immunoSEQ multiplex PCR, while the TCRdb copy is restricted to in-frame clones and leaves out a portion. The table lists about 74,000 clones, 90% to 95% of them singletons. Source material: PBMCs. These receptors were collected from a woman between 18 and 29 years old in good health and CMV-seropositive. Both conserved end residues are part of each CDR3. Each record gives: clone size, J gene, V gene, D gene, CDR3 DNA, CDR3 protein. The D gene is left open where the match is weak. A row's size may be missing; if present it is once, few, many or a size class.

many,TRBJ1-5,TRBV6-1,TRBD1,TGTGCCAGCACCCCGGGACAGGGCGGTCAGCCCCAGCATTTT,CASTPGQGGQPQHF
-,TRBJ1-1,TRBV4-2,TRBD1,TGTGCCAGCAGCCAAGAAGGGGGCATGAACACTGAAGCTTTCTTT,CASSQEGGMNTEAFF
-,TRBJ1-1,TRBV29-1,TRBD1,TGCAGCGTTGTGGATCTAATGGACAGGGGAAGGGCTGAAGCTTTCTTT,CSVVDLMDRGRAEAFF
-,TRBJ2-2,TRBV12-5,-,TGTGCTAGTGGTTTCGTCCAGGGGGGAGTCGGGGAGCTGTTTTTT,CASGFVQGGVGELFF
-,TRBJ1-6,TRBV7-2,-,TGTGCCAGCAGCTCCGGGAACAATAATTCACCCCTCCACTTT,CASSSGNNNSPLHF
-,TRBJ1-2,TRBV25-1,-,TGTGCCAGCAGTGAAGGGAGGGAGAAGTCGCTTGGCTACACCTTC,CASSEGREKSLGYTF
-,TRBJ1-5,TRBV30,-,TGTGCCTGGAGTCGGGGGGGATTTAGCAATCAGCCCCAGCATTTT,CAWSRGGFSNQPQHF
-,TRBJ2-4,TRBV5-6,TRBD2,TGTGCCAGCAAGGGGCGGGGGGAAAACATTCAGTACTTC,CASKGRGENIQYF
-,TRBJ1-4,TRBV5-8,TRBD1,TGTGCCAGCAAGTCAGGAGGAGGGGGCTTTGAAAAACTGTTTTTT,CASKSGGGGFEKLFF
-,TRBJ2-3,TRBV7-8,TRBD1,TGTGCCAGCAGCGGACAGGGGGCCTTAGATACGCAGTATTTT,CASSGQGALDTQYF
-,TRBJ2-7,TRBV5-1,TRBD1,TGCGCCAGCAGCTTGGGGACAGGATCCGAGCAGTACTTC,CASSLGTGSEQYF
-,TRBJ2-7,TRBV7-9,TRBD1,TGTGCCAGCAGCTTCGGACAGGGTCCGCTTTACGAGCAGTACTTC,CASSFGQGPLYEQYF
-,TRBJ1-2,TRBV30,-,TGTGCCTGGAGTGTCGTCCTAGGGGATGGGGGCTACACCTTC,CAWSVVLGDGGYTF
once,TRBJ1-2,TRBV11-2,-,TGTGCCAGCACCCCGGGGGGGGGAAATAACTATGGCTACACCTTC,CASTPGGGNNYGYTF
once,TRBJ1-3,TRBV5-4,-,TGTGCCAGCAGCGCCGGGGTGGGTTCTGGAAACACCATATATTTT,CASSAGVGSGNTIYF
-,TRBJ2-7,TRBV25-1,TRBD1,TGTGCCAGCAGTGGGATCCGGGACAGGGACTACGAGCAGTACTTC,CASSGIRDRDYEQYF
-,TRBJ1-1,TRBV12-5,TRBD1,TGTGCTAGTGGTTTGAGGGGGCAGAACACTGAAGCTTTCTTT,CASGLRGQNTEAFF
once,TRBJ2-1,TRBV1,-,TGCACCAGCAGCCGAGCTCCGCGGAATGAGCAGTTCTTC,CTSSRAPRNEQFF
few,TRBJ2-7,TRBV6-5,-,TGTGCCAGTGGAGGCTCCTCCTACGAGCAGTACTTC,CASGGSSYEQYF
-,TRBJ1-1,TRBV11-2,-,TGTGCCAGCAGCTTAGATTCGTACAGACCGAACACTGAAGCTTTCTTT,CASSLDSYRPNTEAFF
few,TRBJ2-2,TRBV6-1,TRBD1,TGTGCCAGCAGTGCCGGGACAGGGGACACCGGGGAGCTGTTTTTT,CASSAGTGDTGELFF
once,TRBJ2-5,TRBV2,-,TGTGCCAGCAGTGTTCAGGGGTCAAGAGATACCCAGTACTTC,CASSVQGSRDTQYF
-,TRBJ2-1,TRBV2,TRBD2,TGTGCCAGCAGTGGACTAGCGGGATCCCGCAATGAGCAGTTCTTC,CASSGLAGSRNEQFF
-,TRBJ1-3,TRBV7-6,TRBD1,TGTGCCAGCAGCTTAGAACGGGCAGGGGGTAACACCATATATTTT,CASSLERAGGNTIYF
-,TRBJ2-7,TRBV28,TRBD1,TGTGCCAGCAGTCCCCGTCGGAGGCAGGGGGCGGGCGAGCAGTACTTC,CASSPRRRQGAGEQYF
-,TRBJ2-7,TRBV6-1,TRBD1,TGTGCCTCCGAGGGGACAGGCCCTACCTACGAGCAGTACTTC,CASEGTGPTYEQYF
-,TRBJ2-3,TRBV5-6,TRBD1,TGTGCCAGCAGCTTAGGGACAGGGGTTGCAGATACGCAGTATTTT,CASSLGTGVADTQYF
-,TRBJ2-2,TRBV5-8,-,TGTGCCAGCAGCTCCCGGGTACCAAACACCGGGGAGCTGTTTTTT,CASSSRVPNTGELFF
-,TRBJ2-7,TRBV27,TRBD1,TGTGCCAGCAGGATTGACAGGGGGCTCTCCTACGAGCAGTACTTC,CASRIDRGLSYEQYF
-,TRBJ2-2,TRBV5-1,TRBD2,TGCGCCAGCAGCCTGGGACTAGCGGGATCCACGAACACCGGGGAGCTGTTTTTT,CASSLGLAGSTNTGELFF
-,TRBJ2-7,TRBV15,TRBD1,TGTGCCACCAGCAGAGAGGGGACAGCAGGCGAGCAGTACTTC,CATSREGTAGEQYF
-,TRBJ1-1,TRBV7-9,-,TGTGCCAGCAACCCCTCCGGGGGGCAGGGGTCAGCTTTCTTT,CASNPSGGQGSAFF
-,TRBJ1-4,TRBV2,-,TGTGCCAGCACGCGGGGCTCTTATGAAAAACTGTTTTTT,CASTRGSYEKLFF
-,TRBJ2-7,TRBV7-2,TRBD1,TGTGCCAGCAGCTTAGAGGTGACAGGGGGCTACGAGCAGTACTTC,CASSLEVTGGYEQYF
-,TRBJ2-7,TRBV7-2,TRBD1,TGTGCCAGCAGCAACCAGGGGGAGTACGAGCAGTACTTC,CASSNQGEYEQYF
-,TRBJ2-2,TRBV7-9,-,TGTGCCAGCAGCCAGGTTCAAGACACCGGGGAGCTGTTTTTT,CASSQVQDTGELFF
once,TRBJ1-2,TRBV6-1,-,TGTGCCAGCAGTGTACAGGGTCCGGGCTACACCTTC,CASSVQGPGYTF
-,TRBJ1-1,TRBV30,-,TGTGCCTGGAGTGTACCGAAGGCGAATGGAGCTCCCACTGAAGCTTTCTTT,CAWSVPKANGAPTEAFF
-,TRBJ2-5,TRBV11-2,-,TGTGCCAGCAGCCTAGAGAGGACCCAGTACTTC,CASSLERTQYF
-,TRBJ1-2,TRBV6-1,TRBD1,TGTGCCAGCAGACTGCCGGGACAGGGCAACTACACCTTC,CASRLPGQGNYTF
-,TRBJ1-5,TRBV15,-,TGTGCCACCAGCACCTATGCCGGGCCCCAGCATTTT,CATSTYAGPQHF
-,TRBJ2-5,TRBV5-4,TRBD2,TGTGCCAGCACCTCCGGGACTAGGGTCGGGGAGACCCAGTACTTC,CASTSGTRVGETQYF
-,TRBJ2-5,TRBV30,TRBD2,TGTGCCTGTGGCATGGCGCGGACTAGCGACCAAGAGACCCAGTACTTC,CACGMARTSDQETQYF
-,TRBJ1-5,TRBV5-1,-,TGCGCCAGCAGCTCGAGTCCAGGGGGCAATCAGCCCCAGCATTTT,CASSSSPGGNQPQHF
-,TRBJ1-3,TRBV11-2,TRBD1,TGTGCCAGCAGCTTAGACCCTGTCAGGGGGTCTGGAAACACCATATATTTT,CASSLDPVRGSGNTIYF
once,TRBJ1-2,TRBV2,TRBD1,TGTGCCAGCACTGTGACAGGGACTGACTATGGCTACACCTTC,CASTVTGTDYGYTF
-,TRBJ2-1,TRBV10-3,TRBD2,TGTGCCATCAGTGAGTCACTAGCGGGCTGGGAGCAGTTCTTC,CAISESLAGWEQFF
-,TRBJ2-5,TRBV30,-,TGTGCCTGGAGTGTCCCCCCGACTGGCGCGGAGACCCAGTACTTC,CAWSVPPTGAETQYF
-,TRBJ1-2,TRBV5-6,TRBD1,TGTGCCAGCGGTCCCGGGACAGGGGTGGGGGCCTATGGCTACACCTTC,CASGPGTGVGAYGYTF
-,TRBJ1-3,TRBV2,-,TGTGCCAGCAGTGATGGAGACTCTGGAAACACCATATATTTT,CASSDGDSGNTIYF
-,TRBJ2-3,TRBV5-1,TRBD2,TGCGCCAGCAGCTTAAATAGCGGGGGGGCAGATACGCAGTATTTT,CASSLNSGGADTQYF
-,TRBJ1-4,TRBV6-6,-,TGTGCCAGCAACCTGCGCGGGGAGGGTGAAAAACTGTTTTTT,CASNLRGEGEKLFF
-,TRBJ2-1,TRBV9,TRBD2,TGTGCCAGCAGCAGTGCCGGGACTAGCGGCAATGAGCAGTTCTTC,CASSSAGTSGNEQFF
-,TRBJ1-2,TRBV7-2,-,TGTGCCAGCAGCCTTCCCTCGGTACCCAACCCGTGGGGCTACACCTTC,CASSLPSVPNPWGYTF
-,TRBJ1-4,TRBV5-4,TRBD1,TGTGCCAGCAGCTTTAGACAGGGCCCCATGCCGCATATTAATGAAAAACTGTTTTTT,CASSFRQGPMPHINEKLFF